This T cell receptor beta chain came from a study of T cell responses to AZD1222 COVID-19 vaccine (dated by TCRdb to the early 2020s). Describing the broader study: TCR sequencing covered more than 230 trial participants: approximately 200 given two doses of AZD1222 and 26 given two doses of MenACWY control vaccine. Trial participants were enrolled by age into subgroups of 18-55, 56-69 and 70-plus years, and about 150, 27 and 61 TCR-sequenced participants, respectively, were included in these subgroups.

The label giving this sample's time point can be read as: about 28 days (+/-7) after the second vaccine dose. AZD1222 recipients whose second dose came at about 4 weeks and those whose second dose came at about 12 weeks were combined into one group, since spike-specific TCR depth and breadth did not differ between the two schedules. Vaccinee samples came from UK trials COV001 and COV002, including a single-blind randomized controlled phase 2/3 trial of AZD1222 (ChAdOx1 nCoV-19) in healthy adults. For TCRbeta chain sequencing, PBMC samples from trial participants were taken at day 0 and at day 28 after the second dose. The CDR3 regions of human TCRbeta chains were subjected to immunosequencing. The original methods were these. TCRs in the repertoires were matched against a reference library of SARS-CoV-2-specific TCRs that had been generated with the MIRA antigen-specificity platform. Breadth was defined as the fraction of unique TCRs that were SARS-CoV-2-associated, and depth was defined as the fraction of total T cells that were SARS-CoV-2-associated. Each spike-specific TCR was assigned to its reactive spike region and to a CD4 or CD8 class using the MIRA data. Log10-transformed breadth and depth values were compared by one-way ANOVA with Sidak's multiple comparisons tests. TCRdb limited this immuneACCESS table to in-frame rearrangements with V and J called. A share of clones is missing; checked studies link under half to unresolved V genes, and the rest is unexplained. D and trimming were read from the DNA, whereas the V and J calls and clone size are those reported in that table. Here the sample has under 50,000 clones; approximately 89% occur a single time. The ten largest clones add up to about 5.2% of the sample.

Via the germline V gene, CDR1 is KGHSH and CDR2 LQKENI. V and J are truncated by 1 base and 4 bases respectively, leaving an intervening sequence of 7 bases. The CDR3 contains 13 residues, cysteine and phenylalanine counted. CDR3 DNA only is kept here, 39 bases in frame from base 1. To note about this clone: Its antigen specificity is not known. There are no base qualities to consult, and no much larger clone falls within one base.

Paper-wide results and their limitations: The 56-69-year group was small, and its depth increase did not reach significance, likely because of low power. Conclusions about previously exposed vaccinees were limited because only a handful of AZD1222 recipients were SARS-CoV-2 seropositive at baseline. Epitopes outside the regions mutated in the B.1.351 and B.1.1.7 variants were reportedly recognized by nearly half of the unique spike-specific TCRs. Participants were mostly white British, with more females than males. The authors suggested clonal diversity may have been underestimated. Because no day 14 peak-response samples were available, the repertoires could be characterized only after the peak T cell response. Vaccine-associated CD4 TCRs spanned the whole spike protein, with dominant responses in regions 160-218 and 743-854. Spike-specific TCR breadth and depth rose significantly after two AZD1222 doses compared with day 0 and with MenACWY recipients.

The chain employs TRBV18 and TRBJ1-1; a tentative D match to TRBD1 spans 6 bases. Sequences were derived from peripheral blood, sampled 28 days after the second AZD1222 dose. The clonotype comes from an adult who received the AZD1222 COVID-19 vaccine. DNA sequence: TGTGCCAGCTCACCACGAGGGGGCACTGAAGCTTTCTTT. Its protein product is CASSPRGGTEAFF.